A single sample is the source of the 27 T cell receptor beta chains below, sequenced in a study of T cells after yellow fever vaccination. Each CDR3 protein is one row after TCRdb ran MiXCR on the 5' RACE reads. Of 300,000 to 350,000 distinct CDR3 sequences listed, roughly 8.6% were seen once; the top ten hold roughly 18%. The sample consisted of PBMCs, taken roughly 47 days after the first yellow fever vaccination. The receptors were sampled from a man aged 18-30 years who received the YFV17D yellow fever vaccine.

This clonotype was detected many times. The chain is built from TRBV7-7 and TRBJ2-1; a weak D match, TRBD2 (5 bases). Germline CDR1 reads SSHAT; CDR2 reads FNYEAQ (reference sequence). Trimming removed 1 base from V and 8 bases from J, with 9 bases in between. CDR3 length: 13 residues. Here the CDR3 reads CASSLDGVDEQFF. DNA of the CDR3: TGTGCCAGCAGCTTAGACGGGGTGGATGAGCAGTTCTTC.

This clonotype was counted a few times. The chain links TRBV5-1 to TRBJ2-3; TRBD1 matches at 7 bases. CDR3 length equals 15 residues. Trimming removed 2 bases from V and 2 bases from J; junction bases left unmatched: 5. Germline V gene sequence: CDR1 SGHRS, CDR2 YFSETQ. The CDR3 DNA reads TGCGCCAGCAGCTTAGAGACAGGGCTCACAGATACGCAGTATTTT. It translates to CASSLETGLTDTQYF. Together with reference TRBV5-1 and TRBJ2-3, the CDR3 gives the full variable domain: KAGVTQTPRYLIKTRGQQVTLSCSPISGHRSVSWYQQTPGQGLQFLFEYFSETQRNKGNFPGRFSGRQFSNSRSEMNVSTLELGDSALYLCASSLETGLTDTQYFGPGTRLTVL.

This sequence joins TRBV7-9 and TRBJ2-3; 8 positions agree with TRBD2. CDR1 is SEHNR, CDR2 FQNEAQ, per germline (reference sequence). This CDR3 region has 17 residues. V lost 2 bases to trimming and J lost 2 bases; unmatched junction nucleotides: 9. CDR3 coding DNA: TGTGCCAGCAGCTTATCCCGCGGGGGGCCCACCACAGATACGCAGTATTTT. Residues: CASSLSRGGPTTDTQYF.

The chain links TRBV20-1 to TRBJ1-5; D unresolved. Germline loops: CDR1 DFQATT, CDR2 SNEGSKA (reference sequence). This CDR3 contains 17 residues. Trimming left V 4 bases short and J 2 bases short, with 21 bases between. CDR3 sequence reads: CSATTMQQNNGNQPQHF. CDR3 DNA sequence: TGCAGTGCTACGACTATGCAACAGAACAACGGCAATCAGCCCCAGCATTTT.

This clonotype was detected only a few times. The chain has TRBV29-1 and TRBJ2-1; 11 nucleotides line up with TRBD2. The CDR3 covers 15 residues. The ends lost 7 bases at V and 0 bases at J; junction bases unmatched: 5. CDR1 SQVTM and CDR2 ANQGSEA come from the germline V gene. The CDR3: CSGTGLAASYNEQFF. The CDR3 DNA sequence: TGCAGCGGAACGGGACTAGCGGCCTCCTACAATGAGCAGTTCTTC.

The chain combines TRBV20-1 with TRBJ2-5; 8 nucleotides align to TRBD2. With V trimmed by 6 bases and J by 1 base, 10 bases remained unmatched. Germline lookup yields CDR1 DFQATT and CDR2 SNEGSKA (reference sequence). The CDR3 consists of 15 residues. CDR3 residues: CSAALAGGRQETQYF. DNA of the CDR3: TGCAGTGCAGCCCTTGCGGGGGGCCGCCAAGAGACCCAGTACTTC.

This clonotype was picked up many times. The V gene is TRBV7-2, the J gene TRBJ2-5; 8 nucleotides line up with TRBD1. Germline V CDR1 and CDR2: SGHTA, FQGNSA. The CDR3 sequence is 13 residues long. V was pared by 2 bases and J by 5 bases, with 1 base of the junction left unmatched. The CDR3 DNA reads TGTGCCAGCAGCTTAAACAGGGGGGAGACCCAGTACTTC. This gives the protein CASSLNRGETQYF.

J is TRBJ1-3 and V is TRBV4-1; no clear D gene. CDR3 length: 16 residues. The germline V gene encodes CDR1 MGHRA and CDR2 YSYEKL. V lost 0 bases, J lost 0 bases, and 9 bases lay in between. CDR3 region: CASSQDLGYSGNTIYF. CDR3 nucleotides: TGCGCCAGCAGCCAAGACCTAGGATACTCTGGAAACACCATATATTTT.

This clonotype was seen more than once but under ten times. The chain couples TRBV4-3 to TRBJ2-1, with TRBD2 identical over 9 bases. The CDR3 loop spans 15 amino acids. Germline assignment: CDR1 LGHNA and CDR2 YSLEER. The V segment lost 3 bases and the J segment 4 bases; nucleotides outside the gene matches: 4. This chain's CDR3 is CASSQRGGDYNEQFF. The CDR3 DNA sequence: TGCGCCAGCAGCCAGCGGGGGGGCGATTACAATGAGCAGTTCTTC.

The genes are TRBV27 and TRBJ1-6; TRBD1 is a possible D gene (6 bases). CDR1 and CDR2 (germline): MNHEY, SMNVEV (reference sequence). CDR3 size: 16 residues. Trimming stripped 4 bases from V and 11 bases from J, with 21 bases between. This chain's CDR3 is CASSWAPGAPGPPLHF. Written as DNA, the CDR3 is TGTGCCAGCAGTTGGGCTCCAGGGGCCCCAGGGCCACCCCTCCACTTT.

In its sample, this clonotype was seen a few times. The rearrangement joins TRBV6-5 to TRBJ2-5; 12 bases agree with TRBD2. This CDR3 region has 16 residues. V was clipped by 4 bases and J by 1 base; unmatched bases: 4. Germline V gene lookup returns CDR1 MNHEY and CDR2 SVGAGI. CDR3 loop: CASSSGLAGIQETQYF. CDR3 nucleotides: TGTGCCAGCAGTTCCGGACTAGCGGGGATCCAAGAGACCCAGTACTTC.

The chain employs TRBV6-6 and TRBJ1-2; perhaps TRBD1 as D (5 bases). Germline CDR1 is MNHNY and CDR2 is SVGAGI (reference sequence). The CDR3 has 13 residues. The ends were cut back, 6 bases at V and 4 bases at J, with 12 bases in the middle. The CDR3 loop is CASSQGGFYGYTF. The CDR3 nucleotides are TGTGCCAGCAGCCAGGGAGGGTTCTATGGCTACACCTTC.

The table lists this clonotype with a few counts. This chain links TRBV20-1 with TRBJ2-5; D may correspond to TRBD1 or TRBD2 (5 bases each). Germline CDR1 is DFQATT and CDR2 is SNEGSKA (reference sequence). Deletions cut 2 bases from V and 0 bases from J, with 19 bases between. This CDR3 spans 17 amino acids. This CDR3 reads CSARSLLDRDDQETQYF. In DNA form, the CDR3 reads TGCAGTGCTAGAAGTCTACTAGACAGAGACGACCAAGAGACCCAGTACTTC.

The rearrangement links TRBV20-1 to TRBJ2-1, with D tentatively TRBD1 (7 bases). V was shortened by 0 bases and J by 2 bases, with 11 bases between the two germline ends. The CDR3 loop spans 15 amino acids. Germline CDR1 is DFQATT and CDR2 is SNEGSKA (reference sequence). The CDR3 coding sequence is TGCAGTGCTAGAGATCGGAGGGGGCCCTACAATGAGCAGTTCTTC. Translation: CSARDRRGPYNEQFF.

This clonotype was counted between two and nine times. CDR3 coding DNA: TGCAGTGCTAGAGTCTCCATGGGGAGCACTGAAGCTTTCTTT. Translating gives CSARVSMGSTEAFF. The V and J genes are TRBV20-1 and TRBJ1-1; no reliable D call. The V gene's germline CDR1 is DFQATT and CDR2 SNEGSKA (reference sequence). The CDR3 consists of 14 residues. The ends were cut back, 1 base at V and 4 bases at J, with 13 bases in the middle.

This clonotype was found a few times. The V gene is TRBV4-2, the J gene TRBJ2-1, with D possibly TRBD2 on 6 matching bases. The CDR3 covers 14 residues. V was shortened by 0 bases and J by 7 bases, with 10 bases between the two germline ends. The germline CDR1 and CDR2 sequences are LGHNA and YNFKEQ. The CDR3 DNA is TGTGCCAGCAGCCAAGATACGCGGGGAAATGAGCAGTTCTTC. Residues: CASSQDTRGNEQFF.

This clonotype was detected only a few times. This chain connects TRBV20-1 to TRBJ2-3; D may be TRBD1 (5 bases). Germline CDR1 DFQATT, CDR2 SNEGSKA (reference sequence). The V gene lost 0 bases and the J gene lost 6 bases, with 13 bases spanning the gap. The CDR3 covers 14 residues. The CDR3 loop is CSARDRSGLDTQYF. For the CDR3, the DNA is TGCAGTGCTAGAGATCGGTCAGGGCTGGATACGCAGTATTTT.

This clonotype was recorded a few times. CDR3 sequence reads: CASSYLRLSSYNEQFF. CDR3 bases: TGTGCCAGCAGCTATCTGCGGCTCAGCTCCTACAATGAGCAGTTCTTC. The chain has TRBV7-2 and TRBJ2-1; D is unclear. V dropped 4 bases and J dropped 0 bases, with 13 bases sitting between them. The CDR3 spans 16 residues. The germline V gene encodes CDR1 SGHTA and CDR2 FQGNSA.

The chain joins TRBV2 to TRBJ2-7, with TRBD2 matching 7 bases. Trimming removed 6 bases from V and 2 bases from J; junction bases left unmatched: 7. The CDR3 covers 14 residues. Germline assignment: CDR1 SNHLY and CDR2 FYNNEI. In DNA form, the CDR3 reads TGTGCCAGCAGCCGGGGAGGGACTACCTACGAGCAGTACTTC. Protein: CASSRGGTTYEQYF.

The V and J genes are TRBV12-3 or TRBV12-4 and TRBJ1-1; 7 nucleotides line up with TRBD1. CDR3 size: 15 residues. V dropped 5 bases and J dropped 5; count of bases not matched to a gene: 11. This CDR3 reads CASSLETGKRTEAFF. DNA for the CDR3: TGTGCCAGCAGTCTAGAGACAGGGAAGAGAACTGAAGCTTTCTTT.

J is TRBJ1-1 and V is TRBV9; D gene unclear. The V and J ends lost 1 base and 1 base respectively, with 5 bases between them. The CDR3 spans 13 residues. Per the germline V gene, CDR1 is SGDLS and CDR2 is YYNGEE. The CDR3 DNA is TGTGCCAGCAGCGTATGGGGGAACACTGAAGCTTTCTTT. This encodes CASSVWGNTEAFF.

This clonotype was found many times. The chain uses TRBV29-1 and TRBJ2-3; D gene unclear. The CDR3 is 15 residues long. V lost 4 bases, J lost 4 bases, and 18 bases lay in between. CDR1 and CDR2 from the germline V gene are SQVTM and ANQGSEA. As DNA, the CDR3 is TGCAGCGTTGCGGCGGCATTTTCCCGGGCAGATACGCAGTATTTT. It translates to CSVAAAFSRADTQYF.

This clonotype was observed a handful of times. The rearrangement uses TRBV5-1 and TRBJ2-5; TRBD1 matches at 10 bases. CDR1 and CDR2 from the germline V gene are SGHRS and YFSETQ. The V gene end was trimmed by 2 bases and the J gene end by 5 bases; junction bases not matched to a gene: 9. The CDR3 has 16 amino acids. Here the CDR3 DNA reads TGCGCCAGCAGCTTAAGGAGACAGGGGGCAGGGGAGACCCAGTACTTC. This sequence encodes CASSLRRQGAGETQYF. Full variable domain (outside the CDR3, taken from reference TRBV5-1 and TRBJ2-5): KAGVTQTPRYLIKTRGQQVTLSCSPISGHRSVSWYQQTPGQGLQFLFEYFSETQRNKGNFPGRFSGRQFSNSRSEMNVSTLELGDSALYLCASSLRRQGAGETQYFGPGTRLLVL.

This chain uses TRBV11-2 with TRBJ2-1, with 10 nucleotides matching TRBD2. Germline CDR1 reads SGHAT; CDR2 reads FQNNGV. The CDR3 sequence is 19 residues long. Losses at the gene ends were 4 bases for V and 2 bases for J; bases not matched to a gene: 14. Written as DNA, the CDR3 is TGTGCCAGCAGCTATGGGGGACAGATCGGACTAGCGGCCTACAATGAGCAGTTCTTC. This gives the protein CASSYGGQIGLAAYNEQFF.

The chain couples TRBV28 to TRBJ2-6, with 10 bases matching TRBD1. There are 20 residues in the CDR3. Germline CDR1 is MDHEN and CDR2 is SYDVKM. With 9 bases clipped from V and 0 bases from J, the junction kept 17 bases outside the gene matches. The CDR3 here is CASLTTGWTGGGSGANVLTF. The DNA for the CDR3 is TGTGCCAGTCTCACTACCGGCTGGACAGGGGGAGGCTCTGGGGCCAACGTCCTGACTTTC.

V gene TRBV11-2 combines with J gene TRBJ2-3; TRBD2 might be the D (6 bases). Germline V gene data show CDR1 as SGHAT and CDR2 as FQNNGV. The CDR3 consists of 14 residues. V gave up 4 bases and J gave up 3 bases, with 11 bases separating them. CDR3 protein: CASSSAGLTDTQYF. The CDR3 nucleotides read TGTGCCAGCAGCTCTGCGGGGCTTACAGATACGCAGTATTTT.

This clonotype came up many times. The DNA of the CDR3 is TGCGCCAGCAGCTCCACTAGCGGAACTAATGAAAAACTGTTTTTT. This gives the protein CASSSTSGTNEKLFF. The chain employs TRBV5-1 and TRBJ1-4; the D is unclear. Trimming took 3 bases from V and 1 from J, leaving 10 bases between them. Per the germline V gene, CDR1 is SGHRS and CDR2 is YFSETQ. The CDR3 is made up of 15 amino acids.